The 16 T cell receptor beta chains reported below all come from one sample, sequenced in a study of CD8 T cells in Susac syndrome (dated by TCRdb to the late 2010s). The library was made by the immunoSEQ multiplex PCR assay. RNA was extracted with the RNeasy kit and about 0.5 to 1 ug was reverse transcribed using random hexamers. TCRdb ran its own pipeline on the public reads, namely fastp trimming at Q25 and MiXCR clone calling, and kept in-frame beta chains. When rows share a CDR3 protein, they turn into one entry using the most common DNA and genes. The sample records 210,000 or so distinct CDR3 sequences, about 90% of which are singletons. The ten largest clones represent about 0.15% of the sample. The sample comprised CD8+ T cells from PBMCs. These receptors came from a human donor with multiple sclerosis.

In this sample, this clonotype turned up once. The genes are TRBV6-6 and TRBJ2-5, with D perhaps matching TRBD2 (6 bases). Trimming removed 6 bases from V and 5 bases from J, with 16 bases in between. The length of the CDR3 is 14 residues. Germline V CDR1 and CDR2: MNHNY, SVGAGI (reference sequence). CDR3 sequence: CASSSRTAGETQYF. The DNA of the CDR3 is TGTGCCAGCAGCTCTCGGACTGCGGGGGAGACCCAGTACTTC.

The chain joins TRBV20-1 to TRBJ2-7, with 9 bases fitting TRBD2. This CDR3 has 13 residues. V lost 6 bases and J lost 2; bases outside the gene matches: 5. Germline-derived CDR1 and CDR2 are DFQATT and SNEGSKA (reference sequence). CDR3 protein: CSAPASGTYEQYF. The CDR3 DNA reads as TGCAGTGCCCCGGCTAGCGGGACCTACGAGCAGTACTTC.

The chain couples TRBV27 to TRBJ1-1; TRBD1 matches at 8 bases. The CDR3 sequence is 15 residues long. The V segment lost 4 bases and the J segment 1 base; nucleotides outside the gene matches: 5. Per the germline V gene, CDR1 is MNHEY and CDR2 is SMNVEV (reference sequence). The CDR3 sequence is CASSSRQGRNTEAFF. Written as DNA, the CDR3 is TGTGCCAGCAGTTCCAGACAGGGGCGGAACACTGAAGCTTTCTTT.

The chain is built from TRBV27 and TRBJ2-7, with 7 bases matching TRBD1. From germline, CDR1 is MNHEY and CDR2 SMNVEV (reference sequence). The CDR3 spans 15 residues. V was pared by 8 bases and J by 5 bases, with 15 bases of the junction left unmatched. The CDR3 DNA sequence: TGTGCCAGCTGGGCGACAGGGAAAGGTGGAAACGAGCAGTACTTC. Encoded protein: CASWATGKGGNEQYF.

The J gene is TRBJ2-2, the V gene TRBV13, with TRBD2 identical over 8 bases. The CDR3 contains 16 residues. Germline V lookup: CDR1 PRHDT, CDR2 FYEKMQ (reference sequence). Germline trimming cut 5 bases from V and 1 base from J; bases unmatched to any gene: 6. Here the CDR3 DNA reads TGTGCCAGCAGCGTCCAACTAGCGGTGAACACCGGGGAGCTGTTTTTT. It codes for CASSVQLAVNTGELFF.

This chain links TRBV15 with TRBJ1-3; D is possibly TRBD1 (6 bases). The CDR3 is made up of 15 amino acids. With 3 bases removed from V and 0 bases from J, the gap between germline ends came to 9 bases. The V gene's germline CDR1 is LNHNV and CDR2 YYDKDF (reference sequence). The CDR3 DNA is TGTGCCACCAGCAGCGGAGGGGGCTCTGGAAACACCATATATTTT. It translates to CATSSGGGSGNTIYF.

The rearrangement links TRBV29-1 to TRBJ2-2; D gene unclear. The length of the CDR3 is 13 residues. V lost 4 bases to trimming and J lost 1 base, with 7 bases between them. Germline V CDR1 and CDR2: SQVTM, ANQGSEA. The CDR3 reads CSVVLGNTGELFF. The CDR3 nucleotides are TGCAGCGTTGTACTGGGGAACACCGGGGAGCTGTTTTTT.

The genes are TRBV12-3 or TRBV12-4 and TRBJ2-3; a possible D gene is TRBD2 (8 bases). CDR3 length: 17 residues. V shed 5 bases and J shed 4 bases, with 22 bases lying between them. In DNA form, the CDR3 reads TGTGCCAGCAGTGGGCCGGGAGGGACAGAGCCCCCAGATACGCAGTATTTT. Amino acid sequence: CASSGPGGTEPPDTQYF.

The V and J genes are TRBV11-3 and TRBJ2-5; TRBD1 matches at 11 bases. Germline V gene sequence: CDR1 SGHNT, CDR2 YENEEA. The CDR3 extends over 15 amino acids. Unmatched junction bases numbered 6, after V lost 4 bases and J lost 5 bases. This CDR3 is CASSSWTGGAETQYF. CDR3 nucleotide sequence: TGTGCCAGCAGCTCTTGGACAGGGGGCGCCGAGACCCAGTACTTC.

In its sample, this clonotype was seen once. This chain uses TRBV7-9 with TRBJ1-2, with unresolved D. The V and J ends lost 5 bases and 3 bases respectively, with 19 bases between them. This CDR3 comprises 16 residues. The germline gives CDR1 SEHNR, CDR2 FQNEAQ (reference sequence). CDR3 sequence: CASSAALGPGYYGYTF. The CDR3 DNA reads as TGTGCCAGCAGCGCTGCGTTGGGCCCGGGGTACTATGGCTACACCTTC.

In the case of this clonotype: The junction does not match germline at one end; this may be a read error. This rearrangement joins TRBV7-7 to TRBJ2-5, with D possibly TRBD2 on 6 matching bases. Germline lookup yields CDR1 SSHAT and CDR2 FNYEAQ (reference sequence). The CDR3 is 13 amino acids. CDR3 bases: TGTGCTAGCAGCACCGCGGGGCAAGAGACCCAGTACTTC. It yields the protein CASSTAGQETQYF.

The V call is TRBV5-1, the J call TRBJ2-5, with D uncertain. CDR1 is SGHRS, CDR2 YFSETQ, per germline. The CDR3 is 14 residues long. Trimming shortened V by 3 bases and J by 0 bases, and 9 bases separated the two germline ends. The CDR3 is CASSWSLYQETQYF. The CDR3 DNA reads TGCGCCAGCAGCTGGTCCTTGTACCAAGAGACCCAGTACTTC.

This clonotype appeared many times. This chain connects TRBV7-9 to TRBJ1-1, with unresolved D. Trimming stripped 5 bases from V and 0 bases from J, with 4 bases between. CDR1 and CDR2 (germline): SEHNR, FQNEAQ (reference sequence). The CDR3 loop spans 12 amino acids. This chain's CDR3 is CASSLMNTEAFF. CDR3 bases: TGTGCCAGCAGCCTCATGAACACTGAAGCTTTCTTT. The full variable domain, its missing parts supplied by reference TRBV7-9 and TRBJ1-1, is DTGVSQNPRHKITKRGQNVTFRCDPISEHNRLYWYRQTLGQGPEFLTYFQNEAQLEKSRLLSDRFSAERPKGSFSTLEIQRTEQGDSAMYLCASSLMNTEAFFGQGTRLTVV.

The DNA of the CDR3 is TGTGCCAGCAGTGGACTAGCGGGCGCATCCTACAATGAGCAGTTCTTC. Protein sequence: CASSGLAGASYNEQFF. V gene TRBV12-3 or TRBV12-4 combines with J gene TRBJ2-1; 11 nucleotides agree with TRBD2. V trimming: 5 bases; J trimming: 1 base; junction bases outside the gene matches: 4. This CDR3 contains 16 residues.

V and J are TRBV19 and TRBJ2-2, with D unclear. The CDR3 has 17 residues. Trimming removed 1 base at V and 4 bases at J, with 16 bases between. Germline CDR1 LNHDA, CDR2 SQIVND (reference sequence). The CDR3 here is CASSIVDEGMFTGELFF. The CDR3 DNA reads TGTGCCAGTAGTATAGTAGATGAAGGAATGTTCACCGGGGAGCTGTTTTTT.

The chain uses TRBV27 and TRBJ2-3; no firm D call. V was trimmed by 5 bases and J by 0 bases, leaving 9 bases between them. The CDR3 length is 14 residues. CDR1 and CDR2 (germline): MNHEY, SMNVEV (reference sequence). CDR3 loop: CASSNYGSTDTQYF. The CDR3 region has the DNA TGTGCCAGCAGTAACTACGGAAGCACAGATACGCAGTATTTT.